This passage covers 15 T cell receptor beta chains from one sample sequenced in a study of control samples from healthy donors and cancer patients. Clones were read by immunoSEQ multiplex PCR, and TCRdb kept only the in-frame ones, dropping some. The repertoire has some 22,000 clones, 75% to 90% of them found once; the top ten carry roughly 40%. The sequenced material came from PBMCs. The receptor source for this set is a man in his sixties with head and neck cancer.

The CDR3: CAWSRSTGGESQHF. The CDR3 DNA sequence: TGTGCCTGGAGCCGCTCGACGGGTGGTGAGTCCCAGCATTTT. The chain uses TRBV30 and TRBJ1-5; D is unclear. The CDR3 runs to 14 residues. CDR1 is GTSNPN, CDR2 SVGIG, per germline (reference sequence). The germline V and J ends were trimmed by 3 bases and 11 bases, with 20 bases remaining between them.

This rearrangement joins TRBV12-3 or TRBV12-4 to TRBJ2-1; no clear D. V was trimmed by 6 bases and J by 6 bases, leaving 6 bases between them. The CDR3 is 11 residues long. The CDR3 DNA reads TGTGCCAGCAGCCAAAGCAATGAGCAGTTCTTC. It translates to CASSQSNEQFF.

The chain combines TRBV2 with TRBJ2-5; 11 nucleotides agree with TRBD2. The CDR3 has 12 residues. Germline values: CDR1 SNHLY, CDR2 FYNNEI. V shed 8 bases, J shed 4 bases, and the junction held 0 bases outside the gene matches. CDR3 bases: TGTGCCAGCGGGACTAGCGGAGAGACCCAGTACTTC. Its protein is CASGTSGETQYF.

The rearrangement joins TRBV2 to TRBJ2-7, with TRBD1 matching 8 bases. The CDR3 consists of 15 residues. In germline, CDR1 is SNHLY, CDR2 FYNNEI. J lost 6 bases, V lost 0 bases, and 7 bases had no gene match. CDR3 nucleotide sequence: TGTGCCAGCAGTGAAGCAACGGACAGGGCAGGCGAGCAGTACGTC. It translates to CASSEATDRAGEQYV.

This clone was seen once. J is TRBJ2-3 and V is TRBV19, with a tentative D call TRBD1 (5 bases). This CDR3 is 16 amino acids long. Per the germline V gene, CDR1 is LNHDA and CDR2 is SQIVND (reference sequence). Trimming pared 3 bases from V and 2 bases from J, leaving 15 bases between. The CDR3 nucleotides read TGTGCCAGTAGTATGCTCCCGGACACCTACACAGATACGCAGTATTTT. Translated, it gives CASSMLPDTYTDTQYF. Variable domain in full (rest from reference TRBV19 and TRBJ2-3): DGGITQSPKYLFRKEGQNVTLSCEQNLNHDAMYWYRQDPGQGLRLIYYSQIVNDFQKGDIAEGYSVSREKKESFPLTVTSAQKNPTAFYLCASSMLPDTYTDTQYFGPGTRLTVL.

This CDR3 reads CSVHPGPNTEAFF. The CDR3, as DNA: TGCAGCGTCCACCCGGGCCCGAACACTGAAGCTTTCTTT. The chain uses TRBV29-1 and TRBJ1-1; no clear D. Trimming left V 6 bases short and J 1 base short, with 12 bases between. Germline V gene data show CDR1 as SQVTM and CDR2 as ANQGSEA. The CDR3 spans 13 residues.

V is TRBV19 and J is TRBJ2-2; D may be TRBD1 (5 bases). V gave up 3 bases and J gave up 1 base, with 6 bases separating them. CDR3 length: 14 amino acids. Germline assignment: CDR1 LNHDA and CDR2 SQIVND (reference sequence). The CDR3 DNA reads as TGTGCCAGTAGTATTCAGGGGAACACCGGGGAGCTGTTTTTT. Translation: CASSIQGNTGELFF.

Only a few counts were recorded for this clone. The CDR3 protein is CASSLGGGFEKLFF. The CDR3 DNA reads as TGTGCCAGCAGCTTGGGGGGAGGGTTCGAAAAACTGTTTTTT. The chain links TRBV5-5 to TRBJ1-4; D remains ambiguous. The CDR3 runs 14 residues. V was shortened by 0 bases and J by 8 bases, with 11 bases between the two germline ends. Germline V gene sequence: CDR1 SGHKS, CDR2 YYEKEE (reference sequence).

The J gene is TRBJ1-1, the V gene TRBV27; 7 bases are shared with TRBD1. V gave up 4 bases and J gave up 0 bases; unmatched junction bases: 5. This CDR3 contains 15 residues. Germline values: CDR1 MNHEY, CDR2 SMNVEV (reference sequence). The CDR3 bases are TGTGCCAGCAGTTCTTGGACAGGCTTGAACACTGAAGCTTTCTTT. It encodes CASSSWTGLNTEAFF.

CDR3 coding DNA: TGTGCCAGCAGTTACCACGGAGGAGGCACTGAAGCTTTCTTT. This codes for CASSYHGGGTEAFF. The genes are TRBV6-5 and TRBJ1-1; D remains ambiguous. This CDR3 contains 14 residues. Trimming left V 2 bases short and J 4 bases short, with 11 bases between. Germline CDR1 is MNHEY and CDR2 is SVGAGI.

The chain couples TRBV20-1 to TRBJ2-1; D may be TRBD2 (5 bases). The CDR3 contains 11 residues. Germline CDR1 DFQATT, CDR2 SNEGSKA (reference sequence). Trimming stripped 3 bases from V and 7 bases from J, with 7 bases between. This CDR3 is CSARGENEQFF. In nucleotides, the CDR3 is TGCAGTGCTAGGGGAGAGAATGAGCAGTTCTTC.

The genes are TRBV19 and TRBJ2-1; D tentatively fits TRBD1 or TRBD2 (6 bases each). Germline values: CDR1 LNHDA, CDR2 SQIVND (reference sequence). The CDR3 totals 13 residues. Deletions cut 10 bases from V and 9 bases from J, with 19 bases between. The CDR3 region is CATQRGATGEQFF. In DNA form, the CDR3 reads TGTGCCACCCAGAGGGGGGCTACGGGTGAGCAGTTCTTC. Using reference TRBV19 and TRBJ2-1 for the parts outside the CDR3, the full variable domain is DGGITQSPKYLFRKEGQNVTLSCEQNLNHDAMYWYRQDPGQGLRLIYYSQIVNDFQKGDIAEGYSVSREKKESFPLTVTSAQKNPTAFYLCATQRGATGEQFFGPGTRLTVL.

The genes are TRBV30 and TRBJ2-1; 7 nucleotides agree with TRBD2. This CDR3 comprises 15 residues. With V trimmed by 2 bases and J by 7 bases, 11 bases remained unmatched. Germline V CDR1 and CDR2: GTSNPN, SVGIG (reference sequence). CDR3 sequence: CAWSQTGEGQNEQFF. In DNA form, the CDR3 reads TGTGCCTGGAGTCAGACGGGGGAGGGCCAAAATGAGCAGTTCTTC.

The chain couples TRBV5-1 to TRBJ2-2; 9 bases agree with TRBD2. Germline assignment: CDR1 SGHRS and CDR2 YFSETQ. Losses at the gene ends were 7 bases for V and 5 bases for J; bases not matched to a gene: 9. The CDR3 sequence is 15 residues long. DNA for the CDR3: TGCGCCAGCGGACCTAGCGGGAAGAGGACCGGGGAGCTGTTTTTT. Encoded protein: CASGPSGKRTGELFF.

The CDR3 nucleotides are TGTGCCAGCAGTGAAGGGATTCCCTACTATGGCTACACCTTC. This gives the protein CASSEGIPYYGYTF. The chain is built from TRBV2 and TRBJ1-2, with unresolved D. CDR1 is SNHLY and CDR2 is FYNNEI in the germline V gene. V was pared by 1 base and J by 3 bases, with 9 bases between. The CDR3 has 14 residues. Using reference TRBV2 and TRBJ1-2 for the parts outside the CDR3, the full variable domain is EPEVTQTPSHQVTQMGQEVILRCVPISNHLYFYWYRQILGQKVEFLVSFYNNEISEKSEIFDDQFSVERPDGSNFTLKIRSTKLEDSAMYFCASSEGIPYYGYTFGSGTRLTVV.